This T cell receptor beta chain was found in a study of radiation and T cells in renal cell carcinoma. Germline CDR1 is SGHTA and CDR2 is FQGNSA. This CDR3 contains 13 residues. The junction had 6 bases not matched to a gene; V was cut back by 4 bases and J by 7 bases. Specified time point: baseline pretreatment blood. Treatment meaning: 15 Gy SBRT to primary tumor, nephrectomy 4 weeks later. Profiled with immunoSEQ multiplex PCR; TCRdb holds only in-frame clones, not every one. There are 50,000 to 75,000 clones in the sample; 65% to 80% occur only once, and roughly 7.2% lies in the top ten. Sequencing was performed on blood, taken from a patient whose treatment included radiotherapy and nephrectomy. The clonotype originates from a man aged 55 to 70 with renal cell carcinoma. The V and J genes are TRBV7-2 and TRBJ2-7; TRBD2 matches at 8 bases. The CDR3 sequence: CASSSRGGREQYV. The DNA of the CDR3 is TGTGCCAGCAGCTCCCGGGGGGGGCGAGAGCAGTACGTC.